The 10 T cell receptor beta chains listed next were all sequenced from one sample in a study of T cell repertoires in cytomegalovirus infection. Antigens for these TCRs are unknown. TCRdb recomputed calls from the reads with MiXCR, one row per CDR3 protein. The top ten clones hold roughly 25% of a sample with roughly 150,000 distinct CDR3 sequences, less than 25% of them seen once. The sequencing used CD8+ T cells from cultured PBMCs, collected from culture after CMV antigen stimulation. The receptors here all came from a human donor in good health (CMV status not recorded). Some clones in this sample may be carry-over from other donors' samples.

This clonotype was counted a few times. The gene calls are TRBV27 and TRBJ1-1; a weak D match, TRBD1 (5 bases). Germline values: CDR1 MNHEY, CDR2 SMNVEV (reference sequence). V lost 6 bases to trimming and J lost 2 bases, with 13 bases between them. This CDR3 has 14 amino acids. CDR3 coding DNA: TGTGCCAGCAGCCCCGGACAATATAACACTGAAGCTTTCTTT. Translation: CASSPGQYNTEAFF.

This clonotype has just a few counts. The rearrangement joins TRBV12-3 or TRBV12-4 to TRBJ2-7, with D maybe TRBD2 (6 bases). The CDR3 is 14 amino acids. Trimming removed 3 bases from V and 2 bases from J, with 11 bases in between. The CDR3 region has the DNA TGTGCCAGCAGTTTGGGGGGAATTACCTACGAGCAGTACTTC. As protein: CASSLGGITYEQYF.

Notes on this clonotype: This clone may be a read error of a much larger clone one base away. This sequence joins TRBV4-1 and TRBJ1-1; no definite D call. Looked up from germline, CDR1 is MGHRA and CDR2 is YSYEKL. This CDR3 has 14 amino acids. V lost 4 bases to trimming and J lost 0 bases, with 9 bases between them. Here the CDR3 reads CASSRESVNTEAFF. Written as DNA, the CDR3 is TGCGCCAGCAGCCGAGAGTCCGTGAACACTGAAGCTTTCTTT.

A few counts support this clonotype. The V gene is TRBV27, the J gene TRBJ1-5; D remains unclear. The CDR3 totals 14 residues. Per the germline V gene, CDR1 is MNHEY and CDR2 is SMNVEV (reference sequence). V lost 4 bases to trimming and J lost 5 bases, with 12 bases between them. CDR3 DNA: TGTGCCAGCAGTTCCTTTGGGATAGATCAGCCCCAGCATTTT. This encodes CASSSFGIDQPQHF.

This clonotype has only a few counts. V gene TRBV25-1 combines with J gene TRBJ1-4; perhaps TRBD1 as D (5 bases). Germline V lookup: CDR1 MGHDK, CDR2 SYGVNS. The CDR3 spans 15 residues. With 7 bases removed from V and 0 bases from J, the gap between germline ends came to 12 bases. DNA of the CDR3: TGTGCCAGCATCCCGGGGGATCCAACTAATGAAAAACTGTTTTTT. As protein: CASIPGDPTNEKLFF.

The V gene is TRBV6-6, the J gene TRBJ2-7; maybe TRBD2 (6 bases). The V end was cut by 11 bases, the J end by 2 bases, with 25 bases between. There are 16 residues in the CDR3. From germline, CDR1 is MNHNY and CDR2 SVGAGI (reference sequence). CDR3 in DNA: TGTGCCTCCAGCCCCCTACCCGGGACTGACACCTACGAGCAGTACTTC. This encodes CASSPLPGTDTYEQYF.

This clonotype was recorded once. This chain connects TRBV5-6 to TRBJ2-3, with a possible D match to TRBD1 (6 bases). Germline values: CDR1 SGHDT, CDR2 YYEEEE. The CDR3 spans 16 residues. The V end lost 0 bases, the J end lost 1 base, and 12 bases lay between the germline ends. CDR3 sequence: CASSLVGGAGTDTQYF. As DNA, the CDR3 is TGTGCCAGCAGCTTGGTTGGGGGCGCCGGCACAGATACGCAGTATTTT. Complete variable domain (other parts from reference TRBV5-6 and TRBJ2-3): DAGVTQSPTHLIKTRGQQVTLRCSPKSGHDTVSWYQQALGQGPQFIFQYYEEEERQRGNFPDRFSGHQFPNYSSELNVNALLLGDSALYLCASSLVGGAGTDTQYFGPGTRLTVL.

The chain combines TRBV12-3 or TRBV12-4 with TRBJ2-5; D may correspond to TRBD1 or TRBD2 (5 bases each). This CDR3 contains 14 residues. Trimming removed 4 bases from V and 0 bases from J, with 9 bases in between. The CDR3 reads CASSSGTDQETQYF. The CDR3, as DNA: TGTGCCAGCAGTTCCGGGACGGACCAAGAGACCCAGTACTTC.

The chain employs TRBV12-5 and TRBJ1-1; D uncertain. Germline CDR1 reads LGHNT; CDR2 reads FRNRAP. V lost 7 bases and J 1 base, leaving 4 bases between the germline ends. The CDR3 contains 11 residues. CDR3: CASASNTEAFF. CDR3 nucleotide sequence: TGTGCTAGTGCTTCGAACACTGAAGCTTTCTTT.

V usage is TRBV7-9 and J usage is TRBJ1-1, with D hard to call. Germline V gene lookup returns CDR1 SEHNR and CDR2 FQNEAQ (reference sequence). V gave up 3 bases and J gave up 10 bases, with 12 bases separating them. This CDR3 is built from 12 residues. As DNA, the CDR3 is TGTGCCAGCAGCTTGAAGACATTTGGAGCTTTCTTT. Translating it yields CASSLKTFGAFF.